These T cell receptor beta chains were read from a single sample in a study of blood T cell repertoires in COVID-19. Assay used: immunoSEQ multiplex PCR; TCRdb lists only in-frame clones, some missing. The sample shows 200,000 or so clones, around 89% of them seen only once. The sample was peripheral blood. These receptor sequences come from a man in his thirties or forties with COVID-19, enrolled during active disease. Both conserved end residues are part of each CDR3. D genes are given only for firm matches. A row's size may be missing; if present it is once, few, many or a size class.

J: TRBJ1-2
V: TRBV19
size: .
D: .
CDR3: CASSISRTAFNYGYTF
DNA: TGTGCCAGTAGTATATCGCGGACTGCGTTTAACTATGGCTACACCTTC

J: TRBJ2-7
V: TRBV15
size: .
D: TRBD2
CDR3: CATSPEGGLNYEQYF
DNA: TGTGCCACCAGCCCCGAGGGAGGGCTGAACTACGAGCAGTACTTC

J: TRBJ1-5
V: TRBV6-5
size: .
D: .
CDR3: CAAATGGNQPQHF
DNA: TGTGCCGCCGCGACAGGAGGCAATCAGCCCCAGCATTTT

J: TRBJ2-7
V: TRBV4-1
size: .
D: TRBD2
CDR3: CASSQIIYVAGEASEQYF
DNA: TGCGCCAGCAGCCAAATAATCTACGTAGCGGGAGAAGCATCCGAGCAGTACTTC

J: TRBJ2-1
V: TRBV9
size: .
D: .
CDR3: CASSGSGTQSYNEQFF
DNA: TGTGCCAGCAGCGGCTCCGGGACTCAATCCTACAATGAGCAGTTCTTC

J: TRBJ1-5
V: TRBV4-3
size: .
D: .
CDR3: CASSQDFQFSNQPQHF
DNA: TGCGCCAGCAGCCAAGATTTCCAGTTTAGCAATCAGCCCCAGCATTTT

J: TRBJ1-2
V: TRBV7-9
size: once
D: TRBD1
CDR3: CASSSRQGAGGYTF
DNA: TGTGCCAGCAGCTCACGACAGGGGGCAGGGGGCTACACCTTC

J: TRBJ2-7
V: TRBV27
size: .
D: .
CDR3: CASSFLSRVSYEQYF
DNA: TGTGCCAGCAGTTTTCTCTCCAGGGTGAGCTACGAGCAGTACTTC

J: TRBJ2-1
V: TRBV10-3
size: few
D: TRBD2
CDR3: CAIKAPSGQYNEQFF
DNA: TGTGCCATCAAGGCACCTAGCGGCCAATACAATGAGCAGTTCTTC

J: TRBJ2-7
V: TRBV7-8
size: .
D: .
CDR3: CASSTDIREQYF
DNA: TGTGCCAGCAGCACCGACATCCGCGAGCAGTACTTC

J: TRBJ1-6
V: TRBV4-3
size: .
D: TRBD1
CDR3: CASSQVRDRHSPLHF
DNA: TGCGCCAGCAGCCAAGTCCGGGACAGACATTCACCCCTCCACTTT

J: TRBJ2-7
V: TRBV6-2/TRBV6-3
size: .
D: .
CDR3: CASSLQGSGYEQYF
DNA: TGTGCCAGCAGCTTACAGGGCAGTGGCTACGAGCAGTACTTC

J: TRBJ2-1
V: TRBV5-1
size: once
D: .
CDR3: CASSSGTLVNDEQFF
DNA: TGCGCCAGCAGCTCCGGGACTCTAGTGAACGATGAGCAGTTCTTC

J: TRBJ2-1
V: TRBV19
size: .
D: TRBD2
CDR3: CASSIQRGGRNEQFF
DNA: TGTGCCAGTAGTATTCAGCGGGGGGGCAGGAATGAGCAGTTCTTC

J: TRBJ2-6
V: TRBV9
size: .
D: .
CDR3: CASSQGRANVLTF
DNA: TGTGCCAGCAGCCAGGGAAGGGCCAACGTCCTGACTTTC

J: TRBJ1-6
V: TRBV6-6
size: .
D: .
CDR3: CASSITGRESPLHF
DNA: TGTGCCAGCAGTATAACAGGGAGGGAATCACCCCTCCACTTT

J: TRBJ2-7
V: TRBV27
size: .
D: .
CDR3: CASSLSVGYEQYF
DNA: TGTGCCAGCAGTTTATCGGTCGGGTACGAGCAGTACTTC

J: TRBJ1-1
V: TRBV7-8
size: .
D: .
CDR3: CASTLDNLLNTEAFF
DNA: TGTGCCAGCACCCTCGACAACCTGCTGAACACTGAAGCTTTCTTT

J: TRBJ1-2
V: TRBV6-4
size: .
D: .
CDR3: CASKKAVDSNYGYTF
DNA: TGTGCCAGCAAGAAAGCCGTAGACTCTAACTATGGCTACACCTTC

J: TRBJ1-6
V: TRBV9
size: .
D: TRBD1
CDR3: CASSVLQGGDSPLHF
DNA: TGTGCCAGCAGCGTCCTACAGGGGGGCGACTCACCCCTCCACTTT

J: TRBJ2-7
V: TRBV14
size: .
D: TRBD1
CDR3: CASSLRQGLAYEQYF
DNA: TGTGCCAGCAGCCTAAGACAGGGTCTAGCCTACGAGCAGTACTTC

J: TRBJ1-2
V: TRBV4-1
size: .
D: .
CDR3: CASSQDGGSYGYTF
DNA: TGCGCCAGCAGCCAAGATGGGGGGAGCTATGGCTACACCTTC

J: TRBJ2-7
V: TRBV9
size: once
D: .
CDR3: CASSVGGAYYYEQYF
DNA: TGTGCCAGCAGCGTAGGCGGGGCCTATTATTACGAGCAGTACTTC

J: TRBJ1-3
V: TRBV9
size: .
D: .
CDR3: CASSLYRGGGNTIYF
DNA: TGTGCCAGCAGCCTTTACCGAGGAGGAGGAAACACCATATATTTT

J: TRBJ2-2
V: TRBV5-6
size: .
D: .
CDR3: CASSHLLRGANTGELFF
DNA: TGTGCCAGCAGCCACCTTCTCAGGGGCGCGAACACCGGGGAGCTGTTTTTT

J: TRBJ1-2
V: TRBV27
size: .
D: .
CDR3: CASSFRAGHGYTF
DNA: TGTGCCAGCAGTTTTCGAGCAGGGCATGGCTACACCTTC

J: TRBJ1-6
V: TRBV7-9
size: .
D: .
CDR3: CASGGVHNSPLHF
DNA: TGTGCCAGCGGCGGGGTCCATAATTCACCCCTCCACTTT

J: TRBJ1-2
V: TRBV5-1
size: .
D: .
CDR3: CASSLGQGSGYTF
DNA: TGCGCCAGCAGCTTGGGCCAGGGCAGTGGCTACACCTTC

J: TRBJ1-2
V: TRBV18
size: .
D: .
CDR3: CASSPSSQGGSGDGYTF
DNA: TGTGCCAGCTCACCAAGTTCCCAGGGAGGGAGTGGTGATGGCTACACCTTC

J: TRBJ2-7
V: TRBV7-2
size: .
D: TRBD1
CDR3: CASSLAGTGEEEQYF
DNA: TGTGCCAGCAGCTTAGCAGGGACAGGGGAGGAAGAGCAGTACTTC

J: TRBJ2-7
V: TRBV18
size: .
D: TRBD1
CDR3: CASSPPGTGWNEQYF
DNA: TGTGCCAGCTCACCTCCCGGGACAGGGTGGAACGAGCAGTACTTC

J: TRBJ2-7
V: TRBV18
size: .
D: .
CDR3: CASSTTSYEQYF
DNA: TGTGCCAGCTCAACCACTAGTTACGAGCAGTACTTC

J: TRBJ2-3
V: TRBV4-3
size: .
D: TRBD2
CDR3: CASRGRLAGGPDTDTQYF
DNA: TGCGCCAGCAGGGGAAGACTAGCGGGAGGGCCTGACACAGATACGCAGTATTTT

J: TRBJ2-1
V: TRBV28
size: .
D: .
CDR3: CASSMAGTVGNEQFF
DNA: TGTGCCAGCAGTATGGCCGGGACTGTAGGGAATGAGCAGTTCTTC

J: TRBJ2-1
V: TRBV5-6
size: .
D: TRBD1
CDR3: CASSLGQGRYEQFF
DNA: TGTGCCAGCAGCCTAGGACAGGGAAGATATGAGCAGTTCTTC

J: TRBJ2-3
V: TRBV9
size: .
D: .
CDR3: CASSVEAGSTDTQYF
DNA: TGTGCCAGCAGCGTAGAGGCGGGTAGCACAGATACGCAGTATTTT

J: TRBJ2-5
V: TRBV5-6
size: .
D: TRBD1
CDR3: CASSSRTGEETQYF
DNA: TGTGCCAGCAGCTCTCGGACAGGGGAAGAGACCCAGTACTTC

J: TRBJ1-1
V: TRBV5-6
size: once
D: .
CDR3: CASSIRAEAFF
DNA: TGTGCCAGCAGTATTCGTGCTGAAGCTTTCTTT

J: TRBJ2-3
V: TRBV2
size: .
D: TRBD2
CDR3: CAGKRGGYTDTQYF
DNA: TGTGCCGGGAAGCGGGGGGGATACACAGATACGCAGTATTTT